This T cell receptor beta chain was found in a study of T cells after yellow fever vaccination. Using its own MiXCR run on the 5' RACE reads, TCRdb lists one record per CDR3 protein. The repertoire holds approximately 260,000 distinct CDR3 sequences, with 10% to 15% as singletons. Per the germline V gene, CDR1 is LGHNA and CDR2 is YSLEER. The V and J ends lost 0 bases and 4 bases respectively, with 16 bases between them. This CDR3 has 16 amino acids. This clonotype originated in a man aged 25 to 45 who received the YFV17D yellow fever vaccine. The material sequenced was CD4+ T cells sorted from PBMCs, taken 45 days after the yellow fever booster vaccination. The chain combines TRBV4-3 with TRBJ2-7; a weak D match, TRBD2 (5 bases). The CDR3 nucleotides are TGCGCCAGCAGCCAAGAAGTAGGACTTCCTCCTTACGAGCAGTACTTC. Translation: CASSQEVGLPPYEQYF.